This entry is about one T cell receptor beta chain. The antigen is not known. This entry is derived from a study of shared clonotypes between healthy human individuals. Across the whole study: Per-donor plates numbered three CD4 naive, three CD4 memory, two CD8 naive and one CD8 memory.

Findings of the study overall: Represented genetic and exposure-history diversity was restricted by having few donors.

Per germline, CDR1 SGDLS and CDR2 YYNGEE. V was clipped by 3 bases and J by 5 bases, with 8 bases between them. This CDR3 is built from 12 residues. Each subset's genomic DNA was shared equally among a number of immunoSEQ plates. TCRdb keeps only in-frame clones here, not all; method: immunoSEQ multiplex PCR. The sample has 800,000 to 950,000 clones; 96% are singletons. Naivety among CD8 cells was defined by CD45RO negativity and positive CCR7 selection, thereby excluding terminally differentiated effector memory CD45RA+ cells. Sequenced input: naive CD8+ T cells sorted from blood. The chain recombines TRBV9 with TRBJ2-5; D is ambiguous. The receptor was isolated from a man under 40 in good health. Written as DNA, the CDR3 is TGTGCCAGCAGCGGATTGGGGGAGACCCAGTACTTC. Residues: CASSGLGETQYF.